The clone carrying this TCR beta chain was detected once. Per the original methods: Estimation of nucleated cell counts relied on the amplification of reference gene primers. The method was immunoSEQ multiplex PCR; TCRdb's version includes in-frame clones alone and lacks a portion of them. V, J and clone size are those of that table, while D and trimming were read from the DNA. The sample lists roughly 300,000 clones, roughly 87% occurring once. These data belong to a study of blood T cell repertoires in COVID-19. Adults between about 18 and 95 years of age took part from 20 to 25 US areas. Clinical history as reported by participants underpinned cohort assignment. This CDR3 spans 14 amino acids. From germline, CDR1 is SGHRS and CDR2 YFSETQ. V was clipped by 2 bases and J by 4 bases; unmatched bases: 4.

The sequenced sample was PBMCs or T cells enriched from blood (not recorded which). The gene calls are TRBV5-1 and TRBJ2-7; 9 bases map to TRBD1. The TCR was taken from a woman younger than 45 who had recovered from COVID-19. CDR3 nucleotides: TGCGCCAGCAGCTTACAGACAGGGGGGTACGAGCAGTACTTC. It is translated as CASSLQTGGYEQYF.